This T cell receptor beta chain is drawn from a study of blood T cell repertoires in COVID-19 (dated by TCRdb to 2018 to 2020). Background for the entire study: The collaborator samples originated in the United States, Italy and Spain and spanned the acute and convalescent phases of COVID-19. A de-identified subject ID, COVID-19 status, age in years and sex were almost always included in the sample metadata. The repertoires were released in a freely available public database meant as a resource for research on the immune response to SARS-CoV-2. The material from the prospective study consisted of cDNA or gDNA derived from T cells, B-cell-depleted T cells, or PBMCs. The samples were drawn from two sources: the first 160 participants of the ongoing ImmuneRACE study, and approximately 1,300 subjects contributed by 6 global collaborators. The dataset comprised deeply sampled blood TCRbeta repertoires from subjects exposed to, actively infected with, or recovered from COVID-19. HLA class I and class II types, where available, came from metadata supplied by the sample provider rather than from assay-based typing. Overall study results and their limits: The amount of clinical and demographic metadata varied by source and participant and was provided uncurated.

The germline V gene yields SNHLY for CDR1 and FYNNEI for CDR2. The CDR3 has 13 amino acids, counting the end cysteine and phenylalanine. Only the CDR3 region is kept as DNA, spanning 39 bases read in frame from base 1. V sheds 8 bases and J sheds 1 base, leaving 11 bases between their ends. The collaborating institutions used their own protocols to collect whole blood in K2EDTA tubes. Collaborator samples were shipped for TCRbeta analysis as frozen whole blood, isolated PBMCs, or DNA extracted from either sample type. TCRbeta CDR3 regions were amplified from genomic DNA by means of the immunoSEQ Assay, a bias-controlled multiplex PCR. The study's own analysis went as follows. Within the assay, amplification of reference gene primers was used to estimate how many nucleated cells each sample contained. To quantify the absolute abundance of each unique TCRbeta CDR3 rearrangement, sequence reads were collapsed and filtered. Productive Simpson clonality was computed per sample as the square root of Simpson's diversity index over productive rearrangements. In its TCRdb copy, this immuneACCESS table keeps in-frame sequences only and misses some clones. Where compared with another copy, unresolved V genes explain less than half of these, and the others have no known cause. The V and J calls and the clone size are those of that table, but D and trimming were determined from the DNA. The sample table lists about 4,300 clones, 60% to 80% of them with a count of one. Together, the top ten hold 35% to 45% of the sample.

Note on this clone: Its binding antigen is unknown. There are no base qualities to consult, and no much larger clone falls within one base.

Sequenced input: peripheral blood. Recombination joined TRBV2 with TRBJ1-1, with TRBD1 tentatively as D gene (5 bases match). The TCR was taken from a human donor with active or convalescent COVID-19. The donor label of this sample is uncertain. The CDR3 here reads CASCRTSNTEAFF. The DNA reads TGTGCCAGCTGTCGGACATCGAACACTGAAGCTTTCTTT. The CDR3 plus the reference TRBV2 and TRBJ1-1 genes for the other parts give the full variable domain: EPEVTQTPSHQVTQMGQEVILRCVPISNHLYFYWYRQILGQKVEFLVSFYNNEISEKSEIFDDQFSVERPDGSNFTLKIRSTKLEDSAMYFCASCRTSNTEAFFGQGTRLTVV.